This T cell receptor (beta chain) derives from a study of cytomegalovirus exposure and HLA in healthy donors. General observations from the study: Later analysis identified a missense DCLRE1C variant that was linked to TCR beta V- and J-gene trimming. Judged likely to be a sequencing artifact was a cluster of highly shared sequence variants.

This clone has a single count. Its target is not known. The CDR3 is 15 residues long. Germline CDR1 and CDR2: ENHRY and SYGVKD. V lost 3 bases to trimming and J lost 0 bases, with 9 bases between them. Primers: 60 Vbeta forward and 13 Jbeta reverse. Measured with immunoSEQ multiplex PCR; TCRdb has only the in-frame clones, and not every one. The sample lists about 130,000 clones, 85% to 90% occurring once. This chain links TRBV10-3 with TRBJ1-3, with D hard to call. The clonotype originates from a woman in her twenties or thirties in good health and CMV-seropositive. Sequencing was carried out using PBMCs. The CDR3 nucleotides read TGTGCCATCAGTGATGGCGCTAGCTCTGGAAACACCATATATTTT. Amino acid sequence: CAISDGASSGNTIYF.